These 5 T cell receptor beta chains share one sample of origin, sequenced in a study of T cell responses to AZD1222 COVID-19 vaccine. TCRdb's table, derived via immunoSEQ multiplex PCR, lists solely in-frame clones and lacks some. The sample records tens of thousands of clones, about 90% being singletons. Sample: peripheral blood, taken on day 0 of MenACWY control vaccination. These receptors came from an adult in good health.

This clone was observed a handful of times. The chain uses TRBV28 and TRBJ1-5; no firm D call. The CDR3 contains 15 residues. Germline assignment: CDR1 MDHEN and CDR2 SYDVKM. V shed 2 bases and J shed 4 bases, with 12 bases lying between them. The CDR3 loop reads CASSLKAGWNQPQHF. The DNA for the CDR3 is TGTGCCAGCAGTTTAAAGGCCGGGTGGAATCAGCCCCAGCATTTT.

The chain joins TRBV5-1 to TRBJ2-1; TRBD2 matches at 10 bases. The CDR3 totals 18 residues. The V segment lost 4 bases and the J segment 6 bases; nucleotides outside the gene matches: 16. Germline lookup yields CDR1 SGHRS and CDR2 YFSETQ. The CDR3 DNA sequence: TGCGCCAGCAGCACCGCTAGCGGGGGACACCCCGTGAGCAATGAGCAGTTCTTC. The encoded protein is CASSTASGGHPVSNEQFF.

The chain has TRBV5-5 and TRBJ2-2; 12 bases fit TRBD1. Per the germline V gene, CDR1 is SGHKS and CDR2 is YYEKEE (reference sequence). This CDR3 is 16 amino acids long. V lost 4 bases, J lost 4 bases, and 5 bases stayed unmatched. DNA of the CDR3: TGTGCCAGCAGCCGGGGACAGGGGGCGAGCACCGGGGAGCTGTTTTTT. Amino acids: CASSRGQGASTGELFF.

This clone was counted a single time. This sequence joins TRBV7-8 and TRBJ1-3, with D unclear. Germline V gene lookup returns CDR1 SGHVS and CDR2 FQNEAQ. V dropped 5 bases and J dropped 3 bases, with 8 bases sitting between them. The CDR3 runs to 13 residues. The CDR3 region has the DNA TGTGCCAGCAGCCCCGGGGTTGGAAACACCATATATTTT. As protein: CASSPGVGNTIYF.

The chain links TRBV19 to TRBJ2-1; D call uncertain. The CDR3 has 16 residues. The V and J ends lost 6 bases and 5 bases respectively, with 20 bases between them. Looked up from germline, CDR1 is LNHDA and CDR2 is SQIVND (reference sequence). The CDR3 region has the DNA TGTGCCAGTAGCCCCCACCCCAGTGAGGTTGACAATGAGCAGTTCTTC. This encodes CASSPHPSEVDNEQFF.